Listed below are T cell receptor beta chains from one sample, sequenced in a study of blood T cell repertoires in COVID-19. The repertoire was sequenced with immunoSEQ multiplex PCR; TCRdb's copy has only in-frame clones and lacks some. The sample has around 230,000 clones, about 82% seen once. Sequencing input: peripheral blood. The receptors stem from a man aged 50 to 59 with COVID-19, enrolled during active disease. The conserved cysteine and the conserved F or W are not part of the CDR3 here.

V gene,J gene,CDR3 length,CDR3 protein
TRBV28,TRBJ1-5,14,ASSSSLWTGERPQH
TRBV19,TRBJ1-3,13,ASSTRDSSGNTIY
TRBV18,TRBJ1-5,12,ASSPRTGNQPQH
TRBV5-4,TRBJ2-1,17,ASSAKGSGGTSGYNEQF
TRBV6-5,TRBJ1-6,12,ASSYVRGDSPLH
TRBV9,TRBJ1-3,16,ASSVSTLGTGSGNTIY
TRBV4-1,TRBJ2-2,14,ASSRTGGGFTGELF
TRBV7-2,TRBJ2-5,13,ASSLGGGRPRAQY
TRBV6-5,TRBJ2-5,10,ASRRTGETQY
TRBV7-2,TRBJ1-2,9,ASSSSPLHT
TRBV6-6,TRBJ2-6,16,ASSRGAGKNSGANVLT
TRBV6-4,TRBJ2-1,14,ASSESVTSSYNEQF
TRBV4-2,TRBJ1-2,12,ASNPGNILYGYT
TRBV7-8,TRBJ2-7,13,ASSHPPGLTYEQY
TRBV7-9,TRBJ1-2,10,ASSFDRSGYT
TRBV5-1,TRBJ1-3,12,ASSLSGSGNTIY
TRBV6-2/TRBV6-3,TRBJ1-1,13,ASSSQGLMNTEAF
TRBV7-3,TRBJ2-2,12,ASSLAVSTGELF
TRBV18,TRBJ2-2,13,ASSPGTGNTGELF
TRBV6-1,TRBJ2-7,13,ASSEAHRGVHEQY
TRBV2,TRBJ2-7,11,AGRTGDSYEQY
TRBV9,TRBJ2-1,13,ASSVALAAYNEQF
TRBV30,TRBJ2-7,10,ACLAGAYEQY
TRBV7-2,TRBJ2-4,11,ASSPRGWNIQY
TRBV6-1,TRBJ1-2,11,ASSDGANYGYT
TRBV7-3,TRBJ2-6,16,ASSVGGGSFSGANVLT
TRBV11-3,TRBJ2-2,13,ASSSGRGNTGELF
TRBV6-1,TRBJ2-2,14,ASSAVPGGGAGELF